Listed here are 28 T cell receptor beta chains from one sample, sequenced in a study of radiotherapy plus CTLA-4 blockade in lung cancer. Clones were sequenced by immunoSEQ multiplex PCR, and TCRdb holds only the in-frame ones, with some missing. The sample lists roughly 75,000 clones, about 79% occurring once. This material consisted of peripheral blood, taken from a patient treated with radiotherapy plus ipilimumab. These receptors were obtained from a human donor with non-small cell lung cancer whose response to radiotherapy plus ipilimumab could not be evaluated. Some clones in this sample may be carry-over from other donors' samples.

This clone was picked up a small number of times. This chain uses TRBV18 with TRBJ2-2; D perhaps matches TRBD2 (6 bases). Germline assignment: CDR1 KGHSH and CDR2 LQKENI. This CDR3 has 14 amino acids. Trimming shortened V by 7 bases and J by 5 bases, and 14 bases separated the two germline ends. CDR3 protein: CASFGPGRTGELFF. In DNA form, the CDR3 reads TGTGCCAGCTTTGGACCGGGGAGGACCGGGGAGCTGTTTTTT.

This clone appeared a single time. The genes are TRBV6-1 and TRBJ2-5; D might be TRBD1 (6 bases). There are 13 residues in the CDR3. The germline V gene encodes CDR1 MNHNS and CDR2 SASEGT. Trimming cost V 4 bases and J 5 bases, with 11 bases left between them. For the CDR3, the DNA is TGTGCCAGCAGTGTGAACAGGGAGGAGACCCAGTACTTC. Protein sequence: CASSVNREETQYF.

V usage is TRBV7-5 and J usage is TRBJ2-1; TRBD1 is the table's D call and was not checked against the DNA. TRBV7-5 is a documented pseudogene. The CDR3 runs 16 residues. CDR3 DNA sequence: TGTGCCAGAACCGCCCATAAGACAGCTAATTACAATGAGCAGTTCTTC. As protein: CARTAHKTANYNEQFF.

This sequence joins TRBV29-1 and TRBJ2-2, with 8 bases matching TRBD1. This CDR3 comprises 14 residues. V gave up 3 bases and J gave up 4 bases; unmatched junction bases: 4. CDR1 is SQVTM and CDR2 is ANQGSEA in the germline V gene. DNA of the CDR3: TGCAGCGTTGACAGGGGGCGCGGCACCGGGGAGCTGTTTTTT. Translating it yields CSVDRGRGTGELFF.

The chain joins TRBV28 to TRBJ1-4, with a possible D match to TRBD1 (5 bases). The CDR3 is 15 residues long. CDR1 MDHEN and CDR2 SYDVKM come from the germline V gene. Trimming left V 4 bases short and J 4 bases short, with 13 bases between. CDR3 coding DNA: TGTGCCAGCAGTTCCGTTGGGGGGGGTAATGAAAAACTGTTTTTT. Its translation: CASSSVGGGNEKLFF.

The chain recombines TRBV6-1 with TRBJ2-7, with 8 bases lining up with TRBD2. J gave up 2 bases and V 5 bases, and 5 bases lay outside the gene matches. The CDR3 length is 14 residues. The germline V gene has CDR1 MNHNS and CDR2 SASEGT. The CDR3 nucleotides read TGTGCCAGCAGTTTCGGGGGGGAAGCCTACGAGCAGTACTTC. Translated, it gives CASSFGGEAYEQYF.

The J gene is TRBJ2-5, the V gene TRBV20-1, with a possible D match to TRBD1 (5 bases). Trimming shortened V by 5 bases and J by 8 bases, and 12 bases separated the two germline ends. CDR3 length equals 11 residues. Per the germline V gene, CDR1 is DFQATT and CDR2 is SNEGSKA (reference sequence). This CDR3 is CSALATGTQYF. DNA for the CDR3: TGCAGTGCTCTCGCCACAGGCACCCAGTACTTC.

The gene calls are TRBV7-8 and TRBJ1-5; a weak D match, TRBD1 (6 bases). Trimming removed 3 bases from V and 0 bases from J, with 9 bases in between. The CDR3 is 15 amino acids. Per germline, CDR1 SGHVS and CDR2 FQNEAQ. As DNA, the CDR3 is TGTGCCAGCAGCTTTGACAGGTATAGCAATCAGCCCCAGCATTTT. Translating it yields CASSFDRYSNQPQHF.

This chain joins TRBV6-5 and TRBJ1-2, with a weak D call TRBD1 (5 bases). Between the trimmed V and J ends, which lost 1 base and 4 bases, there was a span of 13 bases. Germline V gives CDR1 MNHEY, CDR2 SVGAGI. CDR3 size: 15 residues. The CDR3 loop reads CASSYLEGRVYGYTF. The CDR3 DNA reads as TGTGCCAGCAGTTACTTGGAGGGGAGGGTCTATGGCTACACCTTC.

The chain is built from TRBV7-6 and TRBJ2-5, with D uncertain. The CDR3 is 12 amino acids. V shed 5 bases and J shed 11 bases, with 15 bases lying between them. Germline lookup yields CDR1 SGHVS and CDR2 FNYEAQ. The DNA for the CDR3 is TGTGCCAGCAGCCCACCGGTCGGAGAGCAGTACTTC. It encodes CASSPPVGEQYF.

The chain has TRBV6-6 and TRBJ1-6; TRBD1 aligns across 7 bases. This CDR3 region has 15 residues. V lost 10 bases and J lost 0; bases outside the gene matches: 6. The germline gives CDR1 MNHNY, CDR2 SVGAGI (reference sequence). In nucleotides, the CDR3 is TGTGCCACCCAGGGGGGCAGCTCCTATAATTCACCCCTCCACTTT. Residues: CATQGGSSYNSPLHF.

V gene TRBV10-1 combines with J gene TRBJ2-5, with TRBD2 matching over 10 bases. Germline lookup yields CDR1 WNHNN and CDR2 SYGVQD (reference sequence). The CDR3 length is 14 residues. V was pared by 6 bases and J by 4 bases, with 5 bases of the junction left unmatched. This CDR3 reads CASRLAGKIETQYF. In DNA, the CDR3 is TGCGCCAGCAGACTAGCGGGAAAAATAGAGACCCAGTACTTC.

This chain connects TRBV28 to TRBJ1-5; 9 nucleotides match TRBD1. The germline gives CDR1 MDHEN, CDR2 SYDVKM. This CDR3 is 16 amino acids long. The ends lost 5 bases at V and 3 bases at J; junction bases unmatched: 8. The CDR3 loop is CASSPHRGLTNQPQHF. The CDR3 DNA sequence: TGTGCCAGCAGTCCCCACAGGGGGCTTACCAATCAGCCCCAGCATTTT.

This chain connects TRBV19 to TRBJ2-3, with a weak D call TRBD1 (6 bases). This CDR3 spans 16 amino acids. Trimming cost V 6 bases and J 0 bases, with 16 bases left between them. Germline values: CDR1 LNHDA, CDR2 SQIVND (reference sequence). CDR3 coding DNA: TGTGCCAGTAGCCTGAACAGGGCTTCTAGCACAGATACGCAGTATTTT. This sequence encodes CASSLNRASSTDTQYF.

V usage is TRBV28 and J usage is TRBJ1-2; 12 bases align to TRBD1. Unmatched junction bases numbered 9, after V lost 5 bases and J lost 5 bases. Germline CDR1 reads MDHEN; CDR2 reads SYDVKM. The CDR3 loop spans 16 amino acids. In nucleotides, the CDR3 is TGTGCCAGCAGTCCGTACCGGGACAGGGGGCTGTATGGCTACACCTTC. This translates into CASSPYRDRGLYGYTF.

CDR3 DNA sequence: TGTGCCAGTAGTCATGACAGGGGAGATTCACCCCTCCACTTT. Amino acid sequence: CASSHDRGDSPLHF. The chain carries TRBV19 and TRBJ1-6, with TRBD1 identical over 8 bases. The junction had 5 bases not matched to a gene; V was cut back by 5 bases and J by 8 bases. The CDR3 has 14 residues. The germline CDR1 and CDR2 sequences are LNHDA and SQIVND (reference sequence). Full variable domain (missing parts from reference TRBV19 and TRBJ1-6): DGGITQSPKYLFRKEGQNVTLSCEQNLNHDAMYWYRQDPGQGLRLIYYSQIVNDFQKGDIAEGYSVSREKKESFPLTVTSAQKNPTAFYLCASSHDRGDSPLHFGNGTRLTVT.

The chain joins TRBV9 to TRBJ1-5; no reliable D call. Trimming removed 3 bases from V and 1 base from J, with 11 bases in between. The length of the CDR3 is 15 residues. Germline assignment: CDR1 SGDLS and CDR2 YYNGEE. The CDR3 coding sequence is TGTGCCAGCAGCGAGGACCCGGGAAGCAATCAGCCCCAGCATTTT. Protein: CASSEDPGSNQPQHF.

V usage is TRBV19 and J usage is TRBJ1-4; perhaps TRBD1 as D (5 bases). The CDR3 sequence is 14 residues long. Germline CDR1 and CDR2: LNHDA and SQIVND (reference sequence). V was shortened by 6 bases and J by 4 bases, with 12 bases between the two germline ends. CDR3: CASRDSEGNEKLFF. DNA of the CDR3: TGTGCCAGTAGAGACAGCGAAGGTAATGAAAAACTGTTTTTT. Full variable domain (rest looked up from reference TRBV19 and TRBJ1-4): DGGITQSPKYLFRKEGQNVTLSCEQNLNHDAMYWYRQDPGQGLRLIYYSQIVNDFQKGDIAEGYSVSREKKESFPLTVTSAQKNPTAFYLCASRDSEGNEKLFFGSGTQLSVL.

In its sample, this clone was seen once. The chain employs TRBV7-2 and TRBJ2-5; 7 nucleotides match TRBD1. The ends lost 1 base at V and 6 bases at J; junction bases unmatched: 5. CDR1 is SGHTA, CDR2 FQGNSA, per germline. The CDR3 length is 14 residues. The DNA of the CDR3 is TGTGCCAGCAGCTTAGAAGGGGGCGCGAAGACCCAGTACTTC. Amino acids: CASSLEGGAKTQYF. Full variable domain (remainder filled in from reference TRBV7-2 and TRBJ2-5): GAGVSQSPSNKVTEKGKDVELRCDPISGHTALYWYRQSLGQGLEFLIYFQGNSAPDKSGLPSDRFSAERTGGSVSTLTIQRTQQEDSAVYLCASSLEGGAKTQYFGPGTRLLVL.

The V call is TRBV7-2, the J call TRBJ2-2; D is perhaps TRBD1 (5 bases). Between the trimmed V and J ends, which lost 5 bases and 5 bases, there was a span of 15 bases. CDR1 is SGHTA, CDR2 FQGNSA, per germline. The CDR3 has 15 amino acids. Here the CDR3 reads CASSLSTRVTGELFF. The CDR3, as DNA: TGTGCCAGCAGCCTCTCGACCAGGGTGACCGGGGAGCTGTTTTTT.

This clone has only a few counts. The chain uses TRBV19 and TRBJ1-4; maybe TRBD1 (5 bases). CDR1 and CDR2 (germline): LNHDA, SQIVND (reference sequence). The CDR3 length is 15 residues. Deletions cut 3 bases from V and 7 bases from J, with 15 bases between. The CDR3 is CASSIWGAVGEKLFF. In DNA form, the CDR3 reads TGTGCCAGTAGTATTTGGGGCGCAGTAGGTGAAAAACTGTTTTTT.

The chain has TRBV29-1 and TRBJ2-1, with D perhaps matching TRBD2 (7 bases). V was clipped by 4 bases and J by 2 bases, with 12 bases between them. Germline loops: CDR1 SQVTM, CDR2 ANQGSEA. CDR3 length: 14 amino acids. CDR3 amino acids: CSVVRGGAYNEQFF. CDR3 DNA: TGCAGCGTTGTTAGGGGGGGAGCCTACAATGAGCAGTTCTTC.

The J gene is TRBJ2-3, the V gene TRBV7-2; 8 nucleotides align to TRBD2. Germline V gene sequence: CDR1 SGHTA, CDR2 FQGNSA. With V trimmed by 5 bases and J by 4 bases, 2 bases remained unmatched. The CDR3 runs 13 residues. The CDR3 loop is CASSRTSPDTQYF. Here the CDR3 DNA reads TGTGCCAGCAGCCGGACTAGCCCAGATACGCAGTATTTT.

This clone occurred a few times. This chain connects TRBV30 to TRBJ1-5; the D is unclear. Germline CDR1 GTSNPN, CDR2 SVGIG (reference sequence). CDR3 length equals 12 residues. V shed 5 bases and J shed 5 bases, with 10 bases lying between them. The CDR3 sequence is CAWGLPDQPQHF. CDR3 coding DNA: TGTGCCTGGGGTCTCCCAGATCAGCCCCAGCATTTT.

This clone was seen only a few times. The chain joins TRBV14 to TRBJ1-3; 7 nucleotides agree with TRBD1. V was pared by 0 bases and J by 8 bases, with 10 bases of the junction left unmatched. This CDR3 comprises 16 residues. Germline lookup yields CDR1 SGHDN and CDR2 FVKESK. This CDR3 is CASSQDPTGLLDTIYF. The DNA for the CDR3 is TGTGCCAGCAGCCAAGACCCGACAGGGCTACTGGACACCATATATTTT.

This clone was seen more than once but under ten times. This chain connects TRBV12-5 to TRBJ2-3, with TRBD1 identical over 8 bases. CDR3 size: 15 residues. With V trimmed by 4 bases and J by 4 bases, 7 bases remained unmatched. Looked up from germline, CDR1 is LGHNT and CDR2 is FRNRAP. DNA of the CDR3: TGTGCTAGTGGTTCCGGGACAGGTCAAGCAGATACGCAGTATTTT. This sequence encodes CASGSGTGQADTQYF.

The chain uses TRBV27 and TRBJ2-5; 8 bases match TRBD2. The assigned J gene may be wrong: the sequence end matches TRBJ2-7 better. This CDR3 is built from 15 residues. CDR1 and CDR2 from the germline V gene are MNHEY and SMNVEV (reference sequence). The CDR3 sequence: CASKEGAGDSYEQYF. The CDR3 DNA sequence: TGTGCCAGTAAAGAGGGAGCGGGGGATTCCTACGAGCAGTACTTC.

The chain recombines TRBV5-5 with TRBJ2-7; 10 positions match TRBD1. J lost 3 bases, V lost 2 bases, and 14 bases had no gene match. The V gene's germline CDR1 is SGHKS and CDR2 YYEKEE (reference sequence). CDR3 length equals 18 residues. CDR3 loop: CASSLRDRGGQRVYEQYF. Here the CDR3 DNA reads TGTGCCAGCAGCTTACGGGACAGGGGTGGTCAGCGAGTCTACGAGCAGTACTTC.